Here is one T cell receptor (beta chain) with its context. The antigen is unknown. TCRdb processed the reads anew with MiXCR; each CDR3 protein has one entry. The table lists about 55,000 distinct CDR3 sequences, about 18% of them singletons. This sample was taken from a study of T cell repertoires in cytomegalovirus infection. About the study: CMV epitopes in the study were HLA-C-restricted (recently identified) and HLA-B-restricted (well studied). An indication of both CMV infection and matching HLA type came from public TCR beta signatures. Study-wide results and limits: Based on cumulative public TCR beta family frequency, carriers of CMV plus the relevant HLA were identified. In two of eight donors, the top clonotype was HLA-C-restricted CMV-specific.

This CDR3 spans 13 amino acids. Germline CDR1 reads MNHEY; CDR2 reads SMNVEV (reference sequence). Deletions cut 2 bases from V and 4 bases from J, with 9 bases between. The TCR originated in a human donor in good health (CMV status not recorded). Some clones in this sample may be carry-over from other donors' samples. The material sequenced was CD8+ T cells from cultured PBMCs, taken from culture after CMV antigen stimulation. This chain links TRBV27 with TRBJ2-7; the D is unclear. Here the CDR3 reads CASSLVGSYEQYF. The CDR3 nucleotides read TGTGCCAGCAGTTTAGTGGGCAGTTACGAGCAGTACTTC.